The present TCR beta chain was sequenced within a study of blood T cell repertoires in COVID-19. Background on the study: Samples came from the United States, Italy and Spain, spanning acute and convalescent COVID-19. Sample material is recorded as cDNA or gDNA derived from T cells, B-cell-depleted T cells, or PBMCs.

The V end was cut by 4 bases, the J end by 1 base, with 16 bases between. Per the germline V gene, CDR1 is MNHNY and CDR2 is SVGAGI (reference sequence). The CDR3 is 16 residues long. Clones were sequenced by immunoSEQ multiplex PCR, and TCRdb holds only the in-frame ones, with some missing. In the table there are about 160,000 clones, 90% to 95% of which are singletons. Sequenced sample: peripheral blood. This TCR derives from a woman in her sixties with COVID-19, enrolled during active disease. The genes are TRBV6-6 and TRBJ1-1; D is undetermined. CDR3 sequence: CASSSSLGVTNTEAFF. CDR3 sequence (DNA): TGTGCCAGCAGTTCCTCTCTCGGGGTTACGAACACTGAAGCTTTCTTT.